This paragraph covers one T cell receptor (beta chain) sequence. Its matching antigen is unknown. These data are taken from a study of cytomegalovirus exposure and HLA in healthy donors. General observations from the study: There were some V segments, including TRBV6-2 and TRBV6-3, excluded as indistinguishable. Relative to equally common others, HLA-associated TCR beta chains showed greater clonal expansion in a later analysis. Information on immune exposure was restricted to one variable (CMV serostatus).

At collection, donors were nominally healthy, but unrecorded immune exposures were probable. Both 60 Vbeta primers and 13 Jbeta primers went into the PCR. Assay used: immunoSEQ multiplex PCR; TCRdb lists only in-frame clones, some missing. This sample's table reports just over 200,000 clones. Trimming removed 4 bases from V and 3 bases from J, with 22 bases in between. The length of the CDR3 is 17 residues. CDR1 is LNHDA and CDR2 is SQIVND in the germline V gene (reference sequence). V usage is TRBV19 and J usage is TRBJ2-7; D is possibly TRBD1 (5 bases). The sequenced sample was PBMCs. The sequence was collected from a girl aged 2 to 9 in good health and CMV-seropositive. Here the CDR3 DNA reads TGTGCCAGTAGTAGTGGGTTAGGGGCGAAGTTTCGCTACGAGCAGTACTTC. The encoded protein is CASSSGLGAKFRYEQYF.